The 19 T cell receptor beta chains given below trace back to one sample, sequenced in a study of blood T cell repertoires in COVID-19. Assay used: immunoSEQ multiplex PCR; TCRdb lists only in-frame clones, some missing. The sample shows under 300,000 clones, around 83% of them seen only once. Sequenced material: peripheral blood. The receptors were gathered from a man older than 75 with acute or convalescent COVID-19.

This clone was seen only once. V gene TRBV6-5 combines with J gene TRBJ2-2; the D gene is possibly TRBD2 (6 bases). CDR1 is MNHEY and CDR2 is SVGAGI in the germline V gene. The ends were cut back, 7 bases at V and 6 bases at J, with 15 bases in the middle. The CDR3 is 14 amino acids. CDR3 protein: CASNGLPGAGELFF. The CDR3 coding sequence is TGTGCCAGCAACGGACTGCCGGGGGCCGGGGAGCTGTTTTTT.

The gene calls are TRBV11-2 and TRBJ1-5, with TRBD1 matching 8 bases. V was pared by 5 bases and J by 1 base, with 10 bases of the junction left unmatched. Germline values: CDR1 SGHAT, CDR2 FQNNGV. CDR3 length: 17 residues. CDR3 DNA sequence: TGTGCCAGCAGCAAACAAACACGACAGGGGAGCAATCAGCCCCAGCATTTT. As protein: CASSKQTRQGSNQPQHF.

Regarding this clone: In the same sample, other DNA sequences code for this CDR3. CDR3 residues: CASSLVAGTDTQYF. Written as DNA, the CDR3 is TGCGCCAGCAGCTTGGTTGCAGGGACAGATACGCAGTATTTT. The chain combines TRBV5-1 with TRBJ2-3, with D maybe TRBD1 (5 bases). The V gene lost 0 bases and the J gene lost 3 bases, with 8 bases spanning the gap. Germline V CDR1 and CDR2: SGHRS, YFSETQ. The CDR3 length is 14 residues.

The rearrangement links TRBV6-5 to TRBJ1-2, with TRBD1 matching 7 bases. Losses at the gene ends were 6 bases for V and 4 bases for J; bases not matched to a gene: 8. The CDR3 extends over 14 amino acids. Germline assignment: CDR1 MNHEY and CDR2 SVGAGI. The CDR3 sequence is CASRTGAGVYGYTF. Here the CDR3 DNA reads TGTGCCAGCAGAACAGGGGCCGGTGTCTATGGCTACACCTTC.

In the case of this clone: The conserved phenylalanine or tryptophan is not found at the CDR3 terminus, so this likely reflects a read error. The DNA is left out, because the CDR3 cannot be placed on it with certainty; the CDR3 is given as TCRdb lists it. V and J are TRBV20-1 and TRBJ2-3; the D segment call TRBD1 is taken from the table without a DNA check. Germline values: CDR1 DFQATT, CDR2 SNEGSKA (reference sequence). Including both end residues, the CDR3 is 11 amino acids long. CDR3 amino acids: CSAKYGQVPVG.

This chain joins TRBV28 and TRBJ1-6; 8 bases align to TRBD1. The CDR3 is 14 amino acids. CDR1 and CDR2 (germline): MDHEN, SYDVKM. Germline trimming cut 3 bases from V and 10 bases from J; bases unmatched to any gene: 5. The CDR3 region is CASSFLDRDSPLHF. The CDR3 DNA sequence: TGTGCCAGCAGTTTCTTGGACAGGGACTCACCCCTCCACTTT.

The rearrangement links TRBV6-1 to TRBJ2-5, with 8 bases matching TRBD2. Germline values: CDR1 MNHNS, CDR2 SASEGT. V lost 1 base, J lost 5 bases, and 6 bases stayed unmatched. The CDR3 loop spans 15 amino acids. This CDR3 is CASSEEGGGSETQYF. CDR3 DNA sequence: TGTGCCAGCAGTGAAGAGGGCGGGGGGAGCGAGACCCAGTACTTC.

The chain links TRBV28 to TRBJ2-7; perhaps TRBD2 as D (5 bases). Trimming removed 5 bases at V and 2 bases at J, with 16 bases between. Germline V gene data show CDR1 as MDHEN and CDR2 as SYDVKM. The CDR3 is 15 residues long. In DNA, the CDR3 is TGTGCCAGCAGTCCCCCCCTGAGGGCCGCCTACGAGCAGTACTTC. Encoded protein: CASSPPLRAAYEQYF.

V is TRBV5-1 and J is TRBJ2-7; perhaps TRBD2 as D (6 bases). Germline loops: CDR1 SGHRS, CDR2 YFSETQ. Trimming removed 4 bases at V and 3 bases at J, with 17 bases between. This CDR3 is built from 15 residues. CDR3 in amino acids: CASSQGSNGGYEQYF. CDR3 bases: TGCGCCAGCAGCCAGGGATCTAACGGGGGCTACGAGCAGTACTTC.

This chain uses TRBV28 with TRBJ1-2; 10 bases are shared with TRBD1. Germline assignment: CDR1 MDHEN and CDR2 SYDVKM. J was trimmed by 9 bases and V by 6 bases; bases with no gene match: 10. The CDR3 length is 14 residues. The CDR3 sequence is CASRAPGQGSSYTF. DNA for the CDR3: TGTGCCAGCAGAGCTCCGGGACAGGGGTCGAGCTACACCTTC.

The CDR3 sequence is CASSPDLQGFYGYTF. The CDR3 DNA sequence: TGCGCCAGCAGCCCGGACTTACAAGGCTTCTATGGCTACACCTTC. The V and J genes are TRBV5-1 and TRBJ1-2; D gene unclear. This CDR3 is built from 15 residues. In germline, CDR1 is SGHRS, CDR2 YFSETQ. The V end lost 4 bases, the J end lost 4 bases, and 17 bases lay between the germline ends.

This rearrangement joins TRBV29-1 to TRBJ2-2, with TRBD2 matching 13 bases. CDR1 and CDR2 from the germline V gene are SQVTM and ANQGSEA. This CDR3 is built from 17 residues. After removal of 4 bases from V and 8 bases from J, the junction contained 13 bases not matched to a gene. The CDR3 region has the DNA TGCAGCGTTGGGACTAGCGGGAGTTTTTCGGTATCGGGGGAGCTGTTTTTT. This sequence encodes CSVGTSGSFSVSGELFF.

The gene calls are TRBV6-2 or TRBV6-3 and TRBJ1-2, with TRBD1 matching 8 bases. With V trimmed by 0 bases and J by 4 bases, 10 bases remained unmatched. The CDR3 has 17 residues. Looked up from germline, CDR1 is MNHEY and CDR2 is SVGEGT. The CDR3 loop is CASSYSWDRSSFYGYTF. CDR3 DNA sequence: TGTGCCAGCAGTTACTCGTGGGACAGGTCATCGTTCTATGGCTACACCTTC.

This sequence joins TRBV10-3 and TRBJ2-7; 9 bases map to TRBD1. V lost 6 bases, J lost 6 bases, and 21 bases stayed unmatched. This CDR3 region has 18 residues. The germline V gene encodes CDR1 ENHRY and CDR2 SYGVKD. Here the CDR3 DNA reads TGTGCCATCAGCGACACCGGGACAGGGAGCCCGGTGGGCTCCGAGCAGTACTTC. The encoded protein is CAISDTGTGSPVGSEQYF.

The chain links TRBV5-1 to TRBJ1-2; 11 bases agree with TRBD1. The CDR3 runs 15 residues. V shed 0 bases and J 6 bases; nucleotides not matched to a gene: 4. In germline, CDR1 is SGHRS, CDR2 YFSETQ. The CDR3 region is CASSLGDRGSDGYTF. The CDR3 DNA is TGCGCCAGCAGCTTGGGGGACAGGGGGTCGGATGGCTACACCTTC.

The chain has TRBV2 and TRBJ1-5; D is possibly TRBD1 (5 bases). CDR3 length equals 16 residues. The germline V gene has CDR1 SNHLY and CDR2 FYNNEI. V was pared by 3 bases and J by 4 bases, with 16 bases between. CDR3 coding DNA: TGTGCCAGCAGTGATGGGGGGGGAGTTGGGAATCAGCCCCAGCATTTT. Residues: CASSDGGGVGNQPQHF.

J is TRBJ2-2 and V is TRBV6-1; the D gene is possibly TRBD2 (6 bases). V was trimmed by 0 bases and J by 7 bases, leaving 12 bases between them. The V gene's germline CDR1 is MNHNS and CDR2 SASEGT. The CDR3 is made up of 15 amino acids. The CDR3 here is CASSEAGLGFGELFF. CDR3 nucleotide sequence: TGTGCCAGCAGTGAAGCGGGACTCGGTTTCGGGGAGCTGTTTTTT.

The genes are TRBV11-2 and TRBJ1-5; D is unclear. The V and J ends lost 1 base and 7 bases respectively, with 8 bases between them. This CDR3 contains 13 residues. CDR1 and CDR2 from the germline V gene are SGHAT and FQNNGV. CDR3 region: CASSLGVGQPQHF. CDR3 coding DNA: TGTGCCAGCAGCTTAGGGGTCGGGCAGCCCCAGCATTTT.

V usage is TRBV7-9 and J usage is TRBJ2-3; D might be TRBD2 (6 bases). Germline CDR1 and CDR2: SEHNR and FQNEAQ (reference sequence). The CDR3 is 15 amino acids. V was clipped by 3 bases and J by 5 bases, with 15 bases between them. The CDR3 DNA sequence: TGTGCCAGCAGCTTGAGACTAGTGGTCGGAGATACGCAGTATTTT. It specifies CASSLRLVVGDTQYF.